A single TCR beta chain is shown here with its context. TCRdb keeps only in-frame clones here, not all; method: immunoSEQ multiplex PCR. The profile shows under 20,000 clones, 90% of them singletons. This CDR3 contains 15 residues. V gave up 4 bases and J gave up 3 bases, with 13 bases separating them. The germline CDR1 and CDR2 sequences are MDHEN and SYDVKM. This entry comes from a study of T cell clonotyping in hematopoietic cell transplantation. The sample taken for sequencing was peripheral blood mononuclear cells. The sequence came from a man aged 45-65 years in good health. Some clones in this sample may be carry-over from other donors' samples. The rearrangement uses TRBV28 and TRBJ2-1, with D possibly matching TRBD2 (5 bases). The CDR3 coding sequence is TGTGCCAGCAGTTCGAGCGGAACCCGCTACAATGAGCAGTTCTTC. Translated, it gives CASSSSGTRYNEQFF.